A selection of T cell receptor beta chains follows, all from one sample in a study of T cells in Graves' hyperthyroidism and ophthalmopathy. MiXCR, applied by TCRdb to the multiplex PCR reads, yields one record per CDR3 protein. Of 200,000 to 250,000 distinct CDR3 sequences listed, under 20% are singletons. Sequencing was performed on blood. The receptors stem from a man aged 50 or older with Graves' hyperthyroidism. The CDR3 runs from the conserved cysteine through the conserved F or W. The D gene is left open where the match is weak. Size is stated for part of the rows, as once, few or many counts, or as a class when the clone is expanded.

j_gene | d_gene | v_gene | abundance | CDR3aa | CDR3nt
TRBJ2-3 | TRBD2 | TRBV18 | many | CASSPWTSGSSDTQYF | TGTGCCAGCTCACCCTGGACTAGCGGGAGTTCAGATACGCAGTATTTT
TRBJ2-5 | - | TRBV18 | many | CASSPPSMQETQYF | TGTGCCAGCTCACCGCCCAGTATGCAAGAGACCCAGTACTTC
TRBJ1-4 | - | TRBV7-6 | many | CASSSTVNLEKLFF | TGTGCCAGCAGCTCGACAGTAAACCTCGAAAAACTGTTTTTT
TRBJ2-3 | TRBD2 | TRBV27 | many | CASSPFIRLAVPDTQYF | TGTGCCAGCAGTCCATTTATTCGACTAGCTGTTCCAGATACGCAGTATTTT
TRBJ2-3 | TRBD2 | TRBV7-9 | few | CASSLGASGPMDTQYF | TGTGCCAGCAGCTTAGGGGCTAGCGGTCCCATGGATACGCAGTATTTT
TRBJ2-1 | - | TRBV11-2 | many | CASSLDPLSPGTWGSYNEQFF | TGTGCCAGCAGCTTAGATCCCCTGTCTCCCGGCACCTGGGGCTCCTACAATGAGCAGTTCTTC
TRBJ2-3 | - | TRBV29-1 | many | CSVAGTRVSSTDTQYF | TGCAGCGTAGCCGGGACAAGGGTTTCTAGCACAGATACGCAGTATTTT
TRBJ2-3 | TRBD2 | TRBV7-9 | - | CASSLALAGGSDTQYF | TGTGCCAGCAGCTTAGCACTAGCGGGAGGATCGGATACGCAGTATTTT
TRBJ2-3 | - | TRBV20-1 | many | CSASVSRWADTQYF | TGCAGTGCTAGCGTCTCTAGATGGGCAGATACGCAGTATTTT
TRBJ1-5 | - | TRBV12-3/TRBV12-4 | many | CASSLVGTGRQPQHF | TGTGCCAGCAGTTTAGTGGGTACAGGCCGGCAGCCCCAGCATTTT
TRBJ2-7 | TRBD1 | TRBV2 | - | CASRETGNSYEQYF | TGTGCCAGCAGGGAGACAGGGAATAGCTACGAGCAGTACTTC
TRBJ2-7 | TRBD1 | TRBV19 | many | CASSRAGTGVIGQYF | TGTGCCAGTAGCCGAGCCGGGACAGGGGTTATCGGGCAGTACTTC
TRBJ2-4 | TRBD2 | TRBV5-1 | few | CASSLSATSGNIQYF | TGCGCCAGCAGCTTGAGTGCGACTAGCGGAAACATTCAGTACTTC
TRBJ2-6 | - | TRBV2 | few | CASSTGRTGANVLTF | TGTGCCAGCAGTACAGGGAGGACTGGTGCCAACGTCCTGACTTTC
TRBJ2-2 | TRBD2 | TRBV6-2/TRBV6-3 | many | CASSYSNPSGIGELFF | TGTGCCAGCAGTTACTCGAACCCTAGCGGGATCGGGGAGCTGTTTTTT
TRBJ1-3 | - | TRBV29-1 | - | CSVEKGNTIYF | TGCAGCGTTGAAAAGGGGAACACCATATATTTT
TRBJ2-1 | TRBD2 | TRBV3-1 | - | CASSPTQGLAGQFF | TGTGCCAGCAGCCCAACCCAGGGACTAGCGGGACAGTTCTTC
TRBJ2-1 | - | TRBV9 | - | CASSVGGVSSYNEQFF | TGTGCCAGCAGCGTAGGGGGGGTTAGCTCCTACAATGAGCAGTTCTTC
TRBJ2-1 | TRBD1 | TRBV19 | few | CASRGTGYIEQFF | TGTGCCAGTAGGGGGACAGGGTATATTGAGCAGTTCTTC
TRBJ1-2 | - | TRBV5-1 | many | CASSSSGATNYGYTF | TGCGCCAGCAGCTCGTCCGGGGCGACTAACTATGGCTACACCTTC
TRBJ1-2 | TRBD1 | TRBV5-5 | many | CASSLSGGDGYTF | TGTGCCAGCAGCTTGTCAGGGGGCGATGGCTACACCTTC
TRBJ1-3 | - | TRBV11-2 | - | CASSLGGFSGNTIYF | TGTGCCAGCAGCTTGGGAGGATTCTCTGGAAACACCATATATTTT
TRBJ2-3 | TRBD2 | TRBV5-5 | many | CASTYRRTSGVTDTQYF | TGTGCCAGCACTTACCGCCGGACTAGCGGCGTCACAGATACGCAGTATTTT
TRBJ2-1 | - | TRBV28 | - | CASSSSDPPGQFF | TGTGCCAGCAGTTCCTCGGACCCCCCGGGGCAGTTCTTC
TRBJ2-7 | - | TRBV7-9 | - | CASSQSTVFGHEQYF | TGCGCCAGCAGCCAGTCAACAGTCTTTGGACACGAGCAGTACTTC
TRBJ1-4 | TRBD1 | TRBV7-9 | - | CASSLAPTGWEKLFF | TGTGCCAGCAGCTTAGCGCCGACAGGGTGGGAAAAACTGTTTTTT
TRBJ2-1 | - | TRBV7-2 | many | CASSFDLGFNEQFF | TGTGCCAGCAGCTTCGACCTAGGGTTTAATGAGCAGTTCTTC
TRBJ2-5 | - | TRBV5-1 | - | CASSLEDFLGTQYF | TGCGCCAGCAGCCTGGAGGACTTCCTGGGGACCCAGTACTTC
TRBJ2-1 | - | TRBV6-1 | - | CASSEDGGSYNEQFF | TGTGCCAGCAGTGAAGACGGAGGCTCCTACAATGAGCAGTTCTTC
TRBJ2-7 | TRBD1 | TRBV27 | few | CASSLRQGEYEQYF | TGTGCCAGCAGTTTACGACAGGGGGAATACGAGCAGTACTTC
TRBJ2-3 | TRBD2 | TRBV6-1 | few | CASSRRLAGGGDTQYF | TGTGCCAGCAGTCGCCGACTAGCGGGAGGAGGAGATACGCAGTATTTT
TRBJ2-3 | - | TRBV3-1 | many | CASSQRRDTQYF | TGTGCCAGCAGCCAACGGCGGGATACGCAGTATTTT
TRBJ2-2 | - | TRBV4-1 | - | CASSQEVLRRTQNTGELFF | TGCGCCAGCAGCCAAGAGGTTTTAAGGAGGACACAGAACACCGGGGAGCTGTTTTTT
TRBJ1-1 | TRBD1 | TRBV18 | many | CASSSSGQGAGTEAFF | TGTGCCAGCTCAAGTTCTGGACAGGGGGCTGGAACTGAAGCTTTCTTT
TRBJ1-6 | - | TRBV28 | many | CASSLQGWGNSPLHF | TGTGCCAGCAGTTTACAGGGATGGGGGAATTCACCCCTCCACTTT
TRBJ2-1 | - | TRBV25-1 | many | CASSDQENNEQFF | TGTGCCAGCAGTGATCAGGAAAACAATGAGCAGTTCTTC
TRBJ2-1 | TRBD2 | TRBV6-1 | - | CASNLGLAASYNEQFF | TGTGCCAGCAATCTTGGACTAGCGGCATCCTACAATGAGCAGTTCTTC
TRBJ1-1 | TRBD1 | TRBV18 | - | CASSPSGTGATEAFF | TGTGCCAGCTCACCAAGTGGGACAGGGGCCACTGAAGCTTTCTTT
TRBJ2-3 | TRBD2 | TRBV12-3/TRBV12-4 | - | CASRMGLAGATDTQYF | TGTGCCAGCAGGATGGGACTAGCGGGAGCCACAGATACGCAGTATTTT
TRBJ1-6 | - | TRBV7-2 | few | CASSLATSPLHF | TGTGCCAGCAGCTTAGCGACTTCACCCCTCCACTTT
TRBJ1-2 | TRBD1 | TRBV3-1 | few | CASGQAGGYTF | TGTGCCAGTGGACAGGCGGGCGGCTACACCTTC
TRBJ2-7 | TRBD2 | TRBV6-2/TRBV6-3 | - | CASKLAGEEEYF | TGTGCCAGCAAGCTAGCGGGAGAGGAGGAGTACTTC
TRBJ2-3 | TRBD2 | TRBV11-2 | - | CASSFDSGLSTQYF | TGTGCCAGCAGCTTCGATAGCGGGCTGAGTACGCAGTATTTT
TRBJ2-2 | - | TRBV29-1 | - | CSVEAPGTIGTGELFF | TGCAGCGTTGAAGCCCCCGGGACAATCGGTACCGGGGAGCTGTTTTTT
TRBJ1-3 | - | TRBV29-1 | - | CSAVGVAGRASMNTIYF | TGCAGCGCCGTGGGGGTTGCCGGCAGGGCTTCGATGAACACCATATATTTT
TRBJ2-2 | - | TRBV10-1 | many | CASSKEDTGELFF | TGCGCCAGTTCTAAAGAGGACACCGGGGAGCTGTTTTTT
TRBJ2-5 | - | TRBV29-1 | - | CSGSDWKETQYF | TGCAGCGGATCCGACTGGAAAGAGACCCAGTACTTC
TRBJ2-7 | TRBD1 | TRBV5-1 | many | CASSKTGNSYEQYF | TGCGCCAGCAGCAAGACAGGGAACTCCTACGAGCAGTACTTC
TRBJ2-7 | TRBD2 | TRBV12-3/TRBV12-4 | - | CASSSGTSGASYEQYF | TGTGCCAGCAGTTCCGGGACTAGCGGGGCGTCCTACGAGCAGTACTTC
TRBJ2-5 | - | TRBV10-3 | - | CAIGDQETQYF | TGTGCCATCGGGGACCAAGAGACCCAGTACTTC
TRBJ2-6 | - | TRBV28 | many | CASSWRDLLSGANVLTF | TGTGCCAGCAGTTGGAGGGACCTACTCTCTGGGGCCAACGTCCTGACTTTC
TRBJ2-3 | TRBD2 | TRBV20-1 | many | CSARLRMTSGKTDTQYF | TGCAGTGCTAGACTACGAATGACTAGCGGAAAAACAGATACGCAGTATTTT
TRBJ2-5 | TRBD2 | TRBV2 | - | CASSAGRARAAETQYF | TGTGCCAGCAGTGCCGGGAGGGCCAGAGCGGCGGAGACCCAGTACTTC
TRBJ2-1 | TRBD2 | TRBV6-1 | many | CASSKTSGSENEQFF | TGTGCCAGCAGTAAGACTAGCGGGAGTGAAAATGAGCAGTTCTTC
TRBJ2-3 | - | TRBV6-1 | many | CASSPLRQPARDTQYF | TGTGCCAGCAGTCCGTTACGACAGCCGGCGAGAGATACGCAGTATTTT
TRBJ2-1 | - | TRBV3-1 | - | CASNQGLRGAWRQFF | TGTGCCAGCAACCAAGGGTTAAGGGGGGCCTGGCGGCAGTTCTTC
TRBJ2-2 | - | TRBV6-6 | few | CASSYDHTGELFF | TGTGCCAGCAGTTACGACCACACCGGGGAGCTGTTTTTT